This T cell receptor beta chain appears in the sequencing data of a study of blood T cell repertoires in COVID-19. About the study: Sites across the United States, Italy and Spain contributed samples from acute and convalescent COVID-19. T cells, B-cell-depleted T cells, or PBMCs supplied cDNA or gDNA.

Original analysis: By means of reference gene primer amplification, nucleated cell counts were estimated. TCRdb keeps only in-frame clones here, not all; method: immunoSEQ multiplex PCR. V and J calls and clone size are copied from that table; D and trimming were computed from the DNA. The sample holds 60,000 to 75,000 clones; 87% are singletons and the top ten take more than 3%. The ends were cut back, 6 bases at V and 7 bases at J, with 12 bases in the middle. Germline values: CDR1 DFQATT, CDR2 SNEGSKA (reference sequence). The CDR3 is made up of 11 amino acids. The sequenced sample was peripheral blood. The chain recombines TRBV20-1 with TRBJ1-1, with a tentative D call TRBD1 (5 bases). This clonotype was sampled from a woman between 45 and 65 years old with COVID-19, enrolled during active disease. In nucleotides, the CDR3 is TGCAGTGCCGGGACGGGGGTTGAAGCTTTCTTT. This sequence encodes CSAGTGVEAFF.